Below are 5 T cell receptor beta chains sequenced from a single sample in a study of memory CD4+ T cells and cytomegalovirus serostatus. Single viable CD3+CD4+CD8-CD45RO+ cells were sorted as the memory CD4+ T cells. Clones were read by immunoSEQ multiplex PCR, and TCRdb kept only the in-frame ones, dropping some. The profile covers tens of thousands of clones, with roughly 77% appearing a single time and about 0.95% taken by the ten largest. The sample consisted of memory CD4+ T cells from blood. Receptor source: an adult in good health and CMV-seronegative.

V usage is TRBV7-3 and J usage is TRBJ1-1; D is ambiguous. From germline, CDR1 is SGHTA and CDR2 FQGTGA. CDR3 length: 13 residues. Trimming stripped 3 bases from V and 1 base from J, with 6 bases between. This chain's CDR3 is CASSFNKNTEAFF. The CDR3 DNA reads as TGTGCCAGCAGCTTCAACAAGAACACTGAAGCTTTCTTT.

This CDR3 is CAWSRPQSTDTQYF. The DNA for the CDR3 is TGTGCCTGGAGTAGGCCCCAAAGCACAGATACGCAGTATTTT. The chain joins TRBV30 to TRBJ2-3; D gene ambiguous. The CDR3 loop spans 14 amino acids. The germline V and J ends were trimmed by 2 bases and 0 bases, with 9 bases remaining between them. Germline CDR1 is GTSNPN and CDR2 is SVGIG (reference sequence). The whole variable domain, remainder taken from reference TRBV30 and TRBJ2-3, is SQTIHQWPATLVQPVGSPLSLECTVEGTSNPNLYWYRQAAGRGLQLLFYSVGIGQISSEVPQNLSASRPQDRQFILSSKKLLLSDSGFYLCAWSRPQSTDTQYFGPGTRLTVL.

The V and J genes are TRBV7-2 and TRBJ2-7; the D is unclear. Trimming removed 2 bases from V and 3 bases from J, with 14 bases in between. In germline, CDR1 is SGHTA, CDR2 FQGNSA. The CDR3 length is 15 residues. CDR3 sequence (DNA): TGTGCCAGCAGCTTAAATCTCGGCCATATCTACGAGCAGTACTTC. Amino acids: CASSLNLGHIYEQYF.

The rearrangement joins TRBV29-1 to TRBJ1-4; 8 bases line up with TRBD1. The CDR3 loop spans 13 amino acids. The V gene's germline CDR1 is SQVTM and CDR2 ANQGSEA. V shed 6 bases, J shed 8 bases, and the junction held 8 bases outside the gene matches. Here the CDR3 DNA reads TGCAGCGTGAGGGGGCAGGGGGCGGAAAAACTGTTTTTT. Protein sequence: CSVRGQGAEKLFF.

The CDR3, as DNA: TGTGCCAGCAGCTTATTTGGGGGACTAGCCAAAAACATTCAGTACTTC. This encodes CASSLFGGLAKNIQYF. The chain carries TRBV11-2 and TRBJ2-4; a weak D match, TRBD2 (6 bases). The CDR3 is 16 residues long. V was cut by 2 bases and J by 0 bases, with 11 bases left in between. Germline CDR1 SGHAT, CDR2 FQNNGV.